This T cell receptor (beta chain) was observed in a study of tumor-infiltrating lymphocytes in primary liver carcinoma (dated by TCRdb to the late 2010s). Study-wide context: Hepatocellular carcinoma (four) or combined HCC and intrahepatic cholangiocarcinoma (one) was present in the five patients, who were three men and two women aged 30 to 69 years. The five patients had tumors staged T1-T3 N0M0, with maximum diameters ranging from roughly 4 to 10 cm. Each sample produced roughly 3.65 to 7.13 million productive TCRbeta reads, and read depth showed no significant difference between tissue types. Across five regions of each liver tumor, along with adjacent normal tissue and blood, the study brought together TCRbeta repertoire sequencing, expression microarrays and whole-exome sequencing. A total of some 35 specimens from 5 patients went through TCRbeta repertoire sequencing, namely 25 tumor regions, 5 adjacent noncancerous liver tissues and 5 peripheral blood samples. Agilent mRNA microarray profiling was performed on the roughly 25 tumor region samples to relate TCRbeta repertoire diversity to the local molecular phenotype. Reproducibility between technical replicate repertoires was high, with correlation coefficients above 0.95 and mean shared-clone rates approximately 0.9.

Beyond this particular receptor, the publication reports: Repertoire overlap was higher between tumor regions (mean about 36%) than tumor-adjacent (around 17%) or tumor-blood (14%) pairs, consistent with antigen-driven expansion. The top 250 clones accounted for a significantly greater share of the repertoire in tumors than in blood (p = 0.039). The study included only four or five patients, and the authors note findings should be validated in a larger study. Comparison of CD4+ and CD8+ T cell repertoires was precluded by the use of bulk unsorted samples. Because only the TCR beta chain was sequenced and unpaired alpha chains were not captured, true repertoire diversity is likely underestimated. Only roughly 8-24% of top clones appeared in all five regions of a tumor, which suggests that tumor-infiltrating T cells are spatially heterogeneous.

Regarding this clonotype: What antigen it recognizes has not been identified. No much larger clonotype is one base removed from it; base qualities were not supplied.

Without any cell sorting, total RNA and DNA were extracted together from roughly 20-30 mg of bulk tissue using the AllPrep DNA/RNA mini kit. Four or five patients with histopathologically diagnosed primary liver carcinoma underwent surgical resection in China between late 2015 and March 2016. At the time of sampling, the patients were treatment-naive and had chronic HBV infection. Five spatially separated regions were sampled from each tumor: the superior, inferior, left-lateral and right-lateral poles, plus the tumor centre. Histology showed that every tumor sample contained more than 80% viable tumor cells. Fresh tumor and adjacent tissue pieces were bisected, with one half stored in RNAlater at -80 degrees C and the other half sent for histology. Starting from about 550 ng total RNA, TCRbeta-specific cDNA was produced by reverse transcription with a constant-region primer and ProtoScript II reverse transcriptase. The TCRbeta libraries were prepared through three rounds of nested multiplex PCR following a slightly modified ARM-PCR procedure. Each of the first two PCR rounds ran for nine to eleven cycles and used multiplex TRBV1-TRBV30 forward primers together with a Cbeta reverse primer. Sample barcodes and Illumina adapters were added in a final 25-cycle PCR with Deep VentR polymerase. Amplicons of 200-500 bp were gel-purified with a QIAquick gel extraction kit before sequencing. The TCRbeta amplicons were sequenced with 250-bp paired-end reads on an Illumina HiSeq 2500. The source study handled its data this way. To recover full CDR3 sequences, reads were quality-trimmed using Trimmomatic v0.33 and paired reads were then merged using FLASH v1.2.11. V, D and J germline segments were assigned to the rearranged TCRbeta sequences by MiGEC v1.2.1b. Clonotype statistics and Shannon-Wiener diversity indices were calculated with VDJtools v1.0.0. Except for diversity analysis, only each sample's 250 most abundant clonotypes were used in subsequent analyses to reduce sampling bias. TCRdb applied fastp at Q25 and MiXCR to the public reads, then kept only in-frame beta chains. Rows with one shared CDR3 protein collapse into an entry with the most common genes and DNA. The V and J calls here are based on TCRdb, not the publication. The sample table records 65,000 to 80,000 distinct CDR3 sequences; 60% to 80% of these occur just once. Roughly 25% of the sample goes to the ten largest clones.

CDR1 and CDR2 are drawn from the germline V gene (reference sequence): DFQATT, SNEGSKA. After removal of 6 bases from V and 7 bases from J, the junction retains 8 bases not matched to a gene. From the cysteine up to the phenylalanine, the CDR3 has a length of 12 residues. Here the CDR3 DNA is all that survives: 36 bases in frame from base 1. The V and J segments used are TRBV20-1 and TRBJ1-1; the junction holds 7 bases that match TRBD1. Sequenced: liver tumor tissue from sampling region 4. Taken with the paper, the label for cell subset or site translates to: tumor region T4, right-lateral pole. The receptor's source is a man aged 40-49 years with primary liver carcinoma and hepatitis B virus infection. The CDR3: CSAGTDRIEAFF. The DNA sequence is given as TGCAGTGCCGGGACAGACCGGATTGAAGCTTTCTTT.